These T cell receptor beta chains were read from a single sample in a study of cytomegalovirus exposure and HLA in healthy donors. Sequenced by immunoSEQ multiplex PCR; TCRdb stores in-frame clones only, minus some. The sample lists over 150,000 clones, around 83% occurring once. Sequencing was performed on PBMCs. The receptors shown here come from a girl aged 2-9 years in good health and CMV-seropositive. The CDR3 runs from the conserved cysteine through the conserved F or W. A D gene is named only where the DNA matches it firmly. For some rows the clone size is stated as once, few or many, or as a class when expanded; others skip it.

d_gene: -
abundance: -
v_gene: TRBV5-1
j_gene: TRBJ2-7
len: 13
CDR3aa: CASSLDTPYEQYF
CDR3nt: TGCGCTAGCAGCTTGGATACACCCTACGAGCAGTACTTC

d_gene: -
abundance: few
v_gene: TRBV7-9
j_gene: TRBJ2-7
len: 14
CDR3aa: CASSLAGSSYEQYF
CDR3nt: TGTGCCAGCAGCTTAGCGGGGAGTTCCTACGAGCAGTACTTC

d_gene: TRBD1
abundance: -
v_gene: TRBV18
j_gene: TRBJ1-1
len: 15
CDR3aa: CASSPRTGANTEAFF
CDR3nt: TGTGCCAGCTCACCGCGGACAGGGGCGAACACTGAAGCTTTCTTT

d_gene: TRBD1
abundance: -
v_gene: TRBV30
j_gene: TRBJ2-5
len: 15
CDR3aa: CAWGPIPTGKETQYF
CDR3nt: TGTGCCTGGGGTCCCATACCGACAGGGAAAGAGACCCAGTACTTC

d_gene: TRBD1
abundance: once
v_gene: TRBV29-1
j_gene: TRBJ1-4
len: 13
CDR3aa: CSTSGTGNEKLFF
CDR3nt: TGCAGCACTTCCGGGACAGGGAACGAAAAACTGTTTTTT

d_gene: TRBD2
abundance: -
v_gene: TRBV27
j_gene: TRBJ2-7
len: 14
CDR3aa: CASTKLGLAGKQYF
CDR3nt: TGTGCCAGCACCAAGCTGGGGCTAGCGGGGAAGCAGTACTTC

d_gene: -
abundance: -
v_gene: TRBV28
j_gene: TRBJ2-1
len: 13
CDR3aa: CASGDSSRGRQFF
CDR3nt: TGTGCCAGCGGAGACTCAAGTAGGGGTCGCCAGTTCTTC

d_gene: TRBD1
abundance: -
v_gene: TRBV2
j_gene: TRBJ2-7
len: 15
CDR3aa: CASGTGPPTNPEQYF
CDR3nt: TGTGCCAGCGGGACAGGGCCTCCGACTAATCCCGAGCAGTACTTC

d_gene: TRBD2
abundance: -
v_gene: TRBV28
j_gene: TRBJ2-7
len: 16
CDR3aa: CASSPPGGGTPYEQYF
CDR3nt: TGTGCCAGCAGCCCCCCCGGGGGGGGGACCCCCTACGAGCAGTACTTC

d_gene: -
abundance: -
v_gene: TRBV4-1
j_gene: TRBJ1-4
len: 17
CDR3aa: CASSQVSQQVRNEKLFF
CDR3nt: TGCGCCAGCAGCCAAGTATCCCAACAGGTCCGGAATGAAAAACTGTTTTTT

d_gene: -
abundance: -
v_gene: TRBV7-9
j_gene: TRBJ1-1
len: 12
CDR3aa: CASSLVRPEAFF
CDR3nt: TGTGCCAGCAGCTTAGTGCGGCCTGAAGCTTTCTTT

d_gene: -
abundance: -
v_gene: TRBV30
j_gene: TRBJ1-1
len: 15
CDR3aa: CAWSPRGTINTEAFF
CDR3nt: TGTGCCTGGAGTCCGCGGGGGACGATAAACACTGAAGCTTTCTTT

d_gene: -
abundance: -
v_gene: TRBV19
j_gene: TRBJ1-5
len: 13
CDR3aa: CASSIRGHQPQHF
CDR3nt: TGTGCCAGTAGTATTCGGGGACACCAGCCCCAGCATTTT

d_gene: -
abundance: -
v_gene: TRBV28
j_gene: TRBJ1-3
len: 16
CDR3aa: CASSLKRFPSGNTIYF
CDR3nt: TGTGCCAGCAGTTTAAAGAGGTTTCCCTCTGGAAACACCATATATTTT

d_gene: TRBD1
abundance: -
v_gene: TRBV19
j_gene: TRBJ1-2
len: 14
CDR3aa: CASSIDRQGAGYTF
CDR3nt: TGTGCCAGTAGTATAGATCGGCAGGGGGCTGGCTACACCTTC

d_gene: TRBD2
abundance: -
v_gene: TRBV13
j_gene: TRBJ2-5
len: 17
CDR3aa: CASSSNQGLAGEETQYF
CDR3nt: TGTGCCAGCAGCTCAAACCAGGGACTAGCGGGAGAAGAGACCCAGTACTTC

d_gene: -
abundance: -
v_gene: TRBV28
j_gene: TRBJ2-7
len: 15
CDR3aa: CASSFALRLTGEQYF
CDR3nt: TGTGCCAGCAGTTTCGCATTACGGTTGACTGGCGAGCAGTACTTC

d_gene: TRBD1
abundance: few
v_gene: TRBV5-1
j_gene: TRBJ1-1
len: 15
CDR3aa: CASSLGDRAFTEAFF
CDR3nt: TGCGCCAGCAGCTTGGGGGACAGGGCATTCACTGAAGCTTTCTTT

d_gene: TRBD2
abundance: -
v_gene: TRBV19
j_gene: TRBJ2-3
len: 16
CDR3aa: CASSMGLAGVTDTQYF
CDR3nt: TGTGCCAGTAGTATGGGGCTAGCGGGAGTAACAGATACGCAGTATTTT

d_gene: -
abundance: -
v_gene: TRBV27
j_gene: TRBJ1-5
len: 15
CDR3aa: CASSLRRGDYQPQHF
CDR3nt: TGTGCCAGCAGTTTAAGGAGGGGAGACTATCAGCCCCAGCATTTT

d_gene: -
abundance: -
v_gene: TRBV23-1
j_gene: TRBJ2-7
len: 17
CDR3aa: CASSQSPPRNGTYEQYF
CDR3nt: TGCGCCAGCAGTCAATCGCCGCCCAGGAATGGAACCTACGAGCAGTACTTC

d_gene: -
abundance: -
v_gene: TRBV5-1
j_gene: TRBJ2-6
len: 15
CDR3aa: CASSPRQTGANVLTF
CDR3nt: TGCGCCAGCAGCCCGAGACAGACTGGGGCCAACGTCCTGACTTTC

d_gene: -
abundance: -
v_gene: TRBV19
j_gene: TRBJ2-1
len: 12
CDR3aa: CASNPGHNEQFF
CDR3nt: TGTGCCAGTAATCCAGGTCACAATGAGCAGTTCTTC

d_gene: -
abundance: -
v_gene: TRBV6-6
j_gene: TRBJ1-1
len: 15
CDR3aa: CASSYSSGSSTEAFF
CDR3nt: TGTGCCAGCAGTTACTCATCAGGGTCGAGCACTGAAGCTTTCTTT

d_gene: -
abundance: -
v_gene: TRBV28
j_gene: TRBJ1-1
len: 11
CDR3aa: CASSLNREAFF
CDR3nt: TGTGCCAGCAGTTTAAACAGAGAAGCTTTCTTT

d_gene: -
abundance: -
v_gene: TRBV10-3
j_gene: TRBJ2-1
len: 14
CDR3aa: CATHDSSSYNEQFF
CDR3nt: TGTGCCACCCACGACTCGAGCTCCTACAATGAGCAGTTCTTC

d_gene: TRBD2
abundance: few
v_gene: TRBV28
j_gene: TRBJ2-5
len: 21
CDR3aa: CASSSLIKPGLAGPTQETQYF
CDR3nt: TGTGCCAGCAGTTCCCTAATTAAACCGGGACTAGCGGGACCCACACAAGAGACCCAGTACTTC

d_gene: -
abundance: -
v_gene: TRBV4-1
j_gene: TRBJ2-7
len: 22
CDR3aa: CASSQDPSGQGGRGRSYYEQYF
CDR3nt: TGCGCCAGCAGCCAAGATCCCTCGGGGCAGGGTGGGAGAGGGAGGAGTTACTACGAGCAGTACTTC

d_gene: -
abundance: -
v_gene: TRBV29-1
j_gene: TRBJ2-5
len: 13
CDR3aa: CSVGWGRQETQYF
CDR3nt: TGCAGCGTGGGGTGGGGGCGTCAAGAGACCCAGTACTTC

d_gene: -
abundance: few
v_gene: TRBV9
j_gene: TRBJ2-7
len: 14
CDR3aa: CASSAGLVTYEQYF
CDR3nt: TGTGCCAGCAGCGCGGGACTGGTAACCTACGAGCAGTACTTC

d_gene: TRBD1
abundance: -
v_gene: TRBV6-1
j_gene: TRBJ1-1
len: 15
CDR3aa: CASSELATGYTEAFF
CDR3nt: TGTGCCAGCAGTGAACTTGCGACAGGGTACACTGAAGCTTTCTTT

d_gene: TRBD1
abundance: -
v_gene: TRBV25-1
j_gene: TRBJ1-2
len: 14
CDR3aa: CASSELTGGYGYTF
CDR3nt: TGTGCCAGCAGTGAATTGACAGGGGGCTATGGCTACACCTTC

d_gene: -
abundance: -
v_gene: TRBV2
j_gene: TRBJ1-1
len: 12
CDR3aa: CASSLRVTEAFF
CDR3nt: TGTGCCAGCAGTCTGAGGGTCACTGAAGCTTTCTTT

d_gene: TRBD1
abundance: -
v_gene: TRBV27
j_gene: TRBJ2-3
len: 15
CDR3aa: CASSLGTVLTDTQYF
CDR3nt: TGTGCCAGCAGTTTAGGGACAGTTCTCACAGATACGCAGTATTTT

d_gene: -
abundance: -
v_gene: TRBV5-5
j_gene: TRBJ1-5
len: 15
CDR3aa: CASSLRQSDNQPQHF
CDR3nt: TGTGCCAGCAGCTTGAGACAGTCTGACAATCAGCCCCAGCATTTT

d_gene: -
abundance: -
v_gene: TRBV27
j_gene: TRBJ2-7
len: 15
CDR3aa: CASSPSTGRSYEQYF
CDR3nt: TGTGCCAGCAGTCCATCGACAGGCCGCTCCTACGAGCAGTACTTC

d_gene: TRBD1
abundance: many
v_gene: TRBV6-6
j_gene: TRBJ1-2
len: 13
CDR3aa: CASSYDRGDGYTF
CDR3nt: TGTGCCAGCAGTTACGACAGGGGGGATGGCTACACCTTC

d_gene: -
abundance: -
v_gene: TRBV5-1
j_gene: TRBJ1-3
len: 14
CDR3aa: CASSLSGVGNTIYF
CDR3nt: TGCGCCAGCAGCTTGTCAGGCGTGGGAAACACCATATATTTT

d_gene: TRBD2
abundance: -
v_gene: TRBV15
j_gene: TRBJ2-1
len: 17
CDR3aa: CATCLGLAGEAYNEQFF
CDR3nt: TGTGCCACCTGCCTGGGACTAGCGGGAGAGGCCTACAATGAGCAGTTCTTC

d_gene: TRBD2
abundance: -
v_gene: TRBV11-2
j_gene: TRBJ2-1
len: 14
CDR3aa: CASSSGLARNEQFF
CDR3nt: TGTGCCAGCAGCTCAGGACTAGCTAGAAATGAGCAGTTCTTC

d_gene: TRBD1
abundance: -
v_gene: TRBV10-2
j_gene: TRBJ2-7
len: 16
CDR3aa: CASSESSVGQGSEQYF
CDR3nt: TGCGCCAGCAGTGAGTCGTCCGTGGGACAGGGAAGCGAGCAGTACTTC

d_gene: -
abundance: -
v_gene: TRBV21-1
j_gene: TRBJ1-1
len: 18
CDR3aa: CASSKGSLQGAVNTEAFF
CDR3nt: TGTGCCAGCAGCAAAGGAAGCCTACAGGGGGCTGTGAACACTGAAGCTTTCTTT

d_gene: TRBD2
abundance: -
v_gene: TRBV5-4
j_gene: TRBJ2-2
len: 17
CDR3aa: CASSLPRLAGDTGELFF
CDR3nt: TGTGCCAGCAGCTTGCCCCGGCTAGCGGGAGACACCGGGGAGCTGTTTTTT

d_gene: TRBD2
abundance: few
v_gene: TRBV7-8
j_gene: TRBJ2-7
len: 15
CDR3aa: CASSFGLVLSYEQYF
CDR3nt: TGTGCCAGCAGCTTCGGACTAGTCCTCTCCTACGAGCAGTACTTC

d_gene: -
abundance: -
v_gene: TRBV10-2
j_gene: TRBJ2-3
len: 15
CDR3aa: CASSQHWGGTDTQYF
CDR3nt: TGCGCCAGCAGTCAGCACTGGGGAGGCACAGATACGCAGTATTTT

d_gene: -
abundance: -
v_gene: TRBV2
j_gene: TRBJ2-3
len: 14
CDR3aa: CASSVRLGADTQYF
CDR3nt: TGTGCCAGCAGTGTCCGACTAGGAGCAGATACGCAGTATTTT

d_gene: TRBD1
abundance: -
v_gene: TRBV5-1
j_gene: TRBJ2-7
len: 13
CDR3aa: CASSPDRGSEQYF
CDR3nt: TGCGCCAGCAGTCCCGACAGGGGGTCTGAGCAGTACTTC

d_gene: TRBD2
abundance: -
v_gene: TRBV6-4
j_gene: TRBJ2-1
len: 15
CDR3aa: CASSDSTSGYNEQFF
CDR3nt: TGTGCCAGCAGTGACTCGACTAGCGGGTACAATGAGCAGTTCTTC

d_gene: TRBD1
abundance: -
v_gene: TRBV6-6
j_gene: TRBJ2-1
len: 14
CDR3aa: CASRDRQGSNEQFF
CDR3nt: TGTGCCAGCAGGGACAGACAGGGAAGCAATGAGCAGTTCTTC

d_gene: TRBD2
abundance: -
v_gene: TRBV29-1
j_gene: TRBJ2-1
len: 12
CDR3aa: CSDLTGGSEQFF
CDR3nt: TGCAGCGATCTTACGGGAGGGAGTGAGCAGTTCTTC

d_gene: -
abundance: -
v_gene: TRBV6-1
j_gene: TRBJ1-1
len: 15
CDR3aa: CASSEGGPSETEAFF
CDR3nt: TGTGCCAGCAGTGAAGGGGGCCCAAGTGAAACTGAAGCTTTCTTT